The 21 T cell receptor beta chains below were found in one sample sequenced in a study of early stage breast cancer tumors. Using immunoSEQ multiplex PCR, the repertoire was profiled, and TCRdb retains in-frame clones only, with some absent. The sample carries tens of thousands of clones, roughly 69% recorded once. The sequencing sample was made of blood. Every receptor here comes from a person aged 45 to 59 with breast cancer.

This clone was seen only a few times. This chain links TRBV27 with TRBJ1-2, with D possibly TRBD1 on 6 matching bases. V lost 4 bases, J lost 3 bases, and 15 bases lay in between. This CDR3 has 15 amino acids. The germline gives CDR1 MNHEY, CDR2 SMNVEV (reference sequence). The CDR3 loop reads CASSSTGSFDYGYTF. The CDR3 DNA reads as TGTGCCAGCAGTTCCACAGGGTCATTTGACTATGGCTACACCTTC.

For the CDR3, the DNA is TGTGCCAGCAGCTTTCAGGGGGCGACTGAAGCTTTCTTT. Protein product: CASSFQGATEAFF. The V call is TRBV7-8, the J call TRBJ1-1; 8 bases match TRBD1. V trimming: 3 bases; J trimming: 5 bases; junction bases outside the gene matches: 2. The CDR3 covers 13 residues. The germline gives CDR1 SGHVS, CDR2 FQNEAQ.

This chain links TRBV5-4 with TRBJ2-3, with a weak D call TRBD1 (6 bases). V dropped 3 bases and J dropped 0 bases, with 17 bases sitting between them. The CDR3 contains 17 residues. In germline, CDR1 is SGHNT, CDR2 YYREEE (reference sequence). In nucleotides, the CDR3 is TGTGCCAGCAGCTCTTTGTTACAGGGACCAAGCACAGATACGCAGTATTTT. It codes for CASSSLLQGPSTDTQYF.

The chain combines TRBV4-2 with TRBJ2-5; the D gene is possibly TRBD2 (6 bases). The J call may be mistaken, given a closer DNA end match to TRBJ2-7. The CDR3 extends over 15 amino acids. Per the germline V gene, CDR1 is LGHNA and CDR2 is YNFKEQ. As DNA, the CDR3 is TGTGCCAGCAGCCAAGAGACGACTAGAGTCTACGAGCAGTACTTC. Translating it yields CASSQETTRVYEQYF.

This chain links TRBV19 with TRBJ2-1, with D perhaps TRBD2 (5 bases). The CDR3 runs 15 residues. Germline lookup yields CDR1 LNHDA and CDR2 SQIVND (reference sequence). Between the trimmed V and J ends, which lost 6 bases and 4 bases, there was a span of 16 bases. CDR3 residues: CASRPTPEVYNEQFF. The CDR3 coding sequence is TGTGCCAGTAGGCCAACCCCGGAGGTATACAATGAGCAGTTCTTC.

The chain uses TRBV7-3 and TRBJ2-2; D remains unclear. Trimming took off 1 base at V and 2 bases at J, with 11 bases between the two ends. The germline V gene encodes CDR1 SGHTA and CDR2 FQGTGA. This CDR3 comprises 16 residues. CDR3 sequence (DNA): TGTGCCAGCAGCTTAAATCCTCCTCCCAACACCGGGGAGCTGTTTTTT. Its protein is CASSLNPPPNTGELFF.

The J gene is TRBJ2-7, the V gene TRBV9; D is perhaps TRBD1 (6 bases). This CDR3 is built from 15 residues. V was shortened by 4 bases and J by 2 bases, with 16 bases between the two germline ends. Germline CDR1 reads SGDLS; CDR2 reads YYNGEE. CDR3 coding DNA: TGTGCCAGCAGCTTCAGCGGCCAGGGGACCTACGAGCAGTACTTC. Protein: CASSFSGQGTYEQYF.

V usage is TRBV5-4 and J usage is TRBJ2-1, with D possibly being TRBD2 (6 bases). V shed 0 bases and J shed 2 bases, with 12 bases lying between them. Germline CDR1 is SGHNT and CDR2 is YYREEE (reference sequence). CDR3 length equals 16 residues. CDR3 bases: TGTGCCAGCAGCTTGGCCGGCGGGGTCGCCTACAATGAGCAGTTCTTC. It encodes CASSLAGGVAYNEQFF.

This rearrangement joins TRBV5-1 to TRBJ2-3, with 13 bases that match TRBD2. V gave up 2 bases and J gave up 1 base; unmatched junction bases: 7. Germline CDR1 is SGHRS and CDR2 is YFSETQ. The CDR3 is made up of 18 amino acids. The CDR3 region is CASSLTSGRAFGTDTQYF. The CDR3, as DNA: TGCGCCAGCAGCTTAACTAGCGGGAGGGCCTTTGGCACAGATACGCAGTATTTT.

The genes are TRBV19 and TRBJ1-3, with 7 bases matching TRBD1. Germline CDR1 LNHDA, CDR2 SQIVND (reference sequence). Trimming removed 3 bases from V and 4 bases from J; junction bases left unmatched: 12. The CDR3 spans 17 residues. The DNA for the CDR3 is TGTGCCAGTAGTATCAGAGGACAGGACCTTGGGGGAAACACCATATATTTT. Its protein is CASSIRGQDLGGNTIYF.

The rearrangement joins TRBV12-5 to TRBJ2-1; 12 nucleotides line up with TRBD2. Germline CDR1 reads LGHNT; CDR2 reads FRNRAP. J was trimmed by 8 bases and V by 1 base; bases with no gene match: 6. The CDR3 has 16 residues. The CDR3 DNA reads as TGTGCTAGTGGTTTGGGACTAGCGGGAGCAATCCATGAGCAGTTCTTC. Its translation: CASGLGLAGAIHEQFF.

This rearrangement joins TRBV27 to TRBJ1-2, with a possible D match to TRBD1 (5 bases). V lost 0 bases and J 5 bases, leaving 13 bases between the germline ends. The germline V gene has CDR1 MNHEY and CDR2 SMNVEV (reference sequence). The CDR3 covers 15 residues. The DNA of the CDR3 is TGTGCCAGCAGTTTATCGAGGGGCCGGGGGTATGGCTACACCTTC. Translation gives CASSLSRGRGYGYTF.

This clone was detected only a few times. The chain recombines TRBV27 with TRBJ2-1; 7 positions agree with TRBD1. The length of the CDR3 is 16 residues. The V segment lost 1 base and the J segment 3 bases; nucleotides outside the gene matches: 6. Germline CDR1 is MNHEY and CDR2 is SMNVEV (reference sequence). The CDR3 DNA reads as TGTGCCAGCAGTTTATGGGACAGAGTGCACTACAATGAGCAGTTCTTC. This sequence encodes CASSLWDRVHYNEQFF.

The chain couples TRBV21-1 to TRBJ2-2; TRBD1, the table's D call, lacks a check against the DNA. TRBV21-1 is a pseudogene locus. The CDR3 contains 19 residues. CDR3 residues: CASSKARWSRGSGAGELFF. CDR3 nucleotide sequence: TGTGCCAGCAGCAAAGCGCGGTGGTCGAGGGGGTCGGGCGCCGGGGAGCTGTTTTTT.

The chain joins TRBV19 to TRBJ2-2; TRBD2 agrees at 8 bases. Germline V gene data show CDR1 as LNHDA and CDR2 as SQIVND (reference sequence). The CDR3 sequence is 15 residues long. Here the CDR3 DNA reads TGTGCAACCCGAGGTCGGGGGGGCAGCACCGGGGAGCTGTTTTTT. It specifies CATRGRGGSTGELFF.

The chain carries TRBV5-6 and TRBJ2-5, with D perhaps TRBD1 (5 bases). Per the germline V gene, CDR1 is SGHDT and CDR2 is YYEEEE. V dropped 6 bases and J dropped 4 bases, with 28 bases sitting between them. The CDR3 contains 18 residues. This CDR3 is CASIPLARAVDGAETQYF. Written as DNA, the CDR3 is TGTGCCAGCATCCCATTAGCCAGGGCGGTCGATGGGGCAGAGACCCAGTACTTC. The complete variable domain, with remaining parts taken from reference TRBV5-6 and TRBJ2-5, reads DAGVTQSPTHLIKTRGQQVTLRCSPKSGHDTVSWYQQALGQGPQFIFQYYEEEERQRGNFPDRFSGHQFPNYSSELNVNALLLGDSALYLCASIPLARAVDGAETQYFGPGTRLLVL.

V gene TRBV25-1 combines with J gene TRBJ2-5; D perhaps matches TRBD2 (6 bases). The CDR3 runs to 13 residues. Trimming stripped 3 bases from V and 2 bases from J, with 7 bases between. Germline V gene lookup returns CDR1 MGHDK and CDR2 SYGVNS. The CDR3 loop is CASSDGGQETQYF. In nucleotides, the CDR3 is TGTGCCAGCAGTGATGGGGGGCAAGAGACCCAGTACTTC. Supplemented by reference TRBV25-1 and TRBJ2-5, the full variable domain reads EADIYQTPRYLVIGTGKKITLECSQTMGHDKMYWYQQDPGMELHLIHYSYGVNSTEKGDLSSESTVSRIRTEHFPLTLESARPSHTSQYLCASSDGGQETQYFGPGTRLLVL.

This clone was counted once. The chain combines TRBV5-1 with TRBJ1-2; the D gene is possibly TRBD1 (6 bases). Germline loops: CDR1 SGHRS, CDR2 YFSETQ. V shed 0 bases and J shed 6 bases, with 15 bases lying between them. This CDR3 comprises 15 residues. The CDR3 loop reads CASSLGVGTPDGYTF. In nucleotides, the CDR3 is TGCGCCAGCAGCTTGGGGGTCGGGACACCCGATGGCTACACCTTC.

This clone was counted between two and nine times. The chain uses TRBV12-5 and TRBJ2-7; 7 bases map to TRBD2. From germline, CDR1 is LGHNT and CDR2 FRNRAP. Losses at the gene ends were 5 bases for V and 3 bases for J; bases not matched to a gene: 4. There are 13 residues in the CDR3. The CDR3 nucleotides are TGTGCTAGTGGTCCTAGGACTAGCTACGAGCAGTACTTC. It specifies CASGPRTSYEQYF.

A few counts support this clone. This sequence joins TRBV28 and TRBJ2-2; 8 bases are shared with TRBD2. J gave up 4 bases and V 7 bases, and 8 bases lay outside the gene matches. The germline V gene encodes CDR1 MDHEN and CDR2 SYDVKM. CDR3 size: 15 residues. This CDR3 is CASTPGGGVTGELFF. The CDR3 DNA reads TGTGCCAGCACCCCGGGGGGGGGAGTCACCGGGGAGCTGTTTTTT.

The J gene is TRBJ2-2, the V gene TRBV9; 9 positions match TRBD2. The CDR3 is made up of 15 amino acids. V lost 6 bases to trimming and J lost 2 bases; unmatched junction nucleotides: 5. The V gene's germline CDR1 is SGDLS and CDR2 YYNGEE. The CDR3 protein is CASKTSGDNTGELFF. The DNA of the CDR3 is TGTGCCAGCAAGACTAGCGGAGATAACACCGGGGAGCTGTTTTTT.